This T cell receptor (beta chain) is drawn from a study of T cell changes during pregnancy in multiple sclerosis. This table comes from immunoSEQ multiplex PCR, and its TCRdb copy is limited to in-frame clones, with some not included. This repertoire shows around 70,000 clones, just over 90% found once; its top ten account for approximately 2%. V dropped 5 bases and J dropped 7 bases, with 12 bases sitting between them. Germline lookup yields CDR1 SNHLY and CDR2 FYNNEI. The CDR3 contains 13 residues. Here the sequenced sample was peripheral blood, taken in the second trimester of pregnancy. The receptor was derived from a female donor in good health, enrolled as a control in a pregnancy study. This chain links TRBV2 with TRBJ1-5, with D perhaps TRBD1 (6 bases). The CDR3 loop is CASSQGTGQPQHF. In DNA form, the CDR3 reads TGTGCCAGCAGTCAGGGGACGGGGCAGCCCCAGCATTTT.